Below, 27 T cell receptor beta chains from the same sample are listed, as sequenced in a study of cytomegalovirus exposure and HLA in healthy donors. The PCR contained 60 Vbeta and 13 Jbeta primers. The repertoire was sequenced with immunoSEQ multiplex PCR; TCRdb's copy has only in-frame clones and lacks some. This table has 150,000 to 200,000 clones, about three quarters appearing once. The specimen sequenced was PBMCs. The source is a man aged 30-40 years in good health and CMV-seropositive.

The CDR3 loop is CAWKSSGDRNEQFF. The CDR3 DNA follows: TGTGCCTGGAAATCTAGCGGGGACAGGAATGAGCAGTTCTTC. The rearrangement links TRBV30 to TRBJ2-1; D might be TRBD2 (9 bases). V was clipped by 4 bases and J by 7 bases, with 17 bases between them. This CDR3 spans 14 amino acids. Germline V lookup: CDR1 GTSNPN, CDR2 SVGIG (reference sequence).

The CDR3 bases are TGTGCCAGCAGTGAACGAGCTTTACAGGGGGCTGTCACTGAAGCTTTCTTT. This sequence encodes CASSERALQGAVTEAFF. The rearrangement uses TRBV6-1 and TRBJ1-1, with 9 bases fitting TRBD1. Germline loops: CDR1 MNHNS, CDR2 SASEGT. J was trimmed by 4 bases and V by 2 bases; bases with no gene match: 11. This CDR3 contains 17 residues.

The V gene is TRBV19, the J gene TRBJ1-5; D uncertain. CDR1 and CDR2 (germline): LNHDA, SQIVND (reference sequence). CDR3 length equals 13 residues. V lost 5 bases and J lost 3, with 8 bases in between. As DNA, the CDR3 is TGTGCCAGTAGTCACGAGGCCAATCAGCCCCAGCATTTT. It specifies CASSHEANQPQHF.

The V call is TRBV5-4, the J call TRBJ2-3, with D unresolved. With 2 bases removed from V and 6 bases from J, the gap between germline ends came to 13 bases. This CDR3 is 14 amino acids long. Germline-derived CDR1 and CDR2 are SGHNT and YYREEE (reference sequence). CDR3 coding DNA: TGTGCCAGCAGCTTTCCCGGCCAGGCGGATACGCAGTATTTT. Residues: CASSFPGQADTQYF.

This clone was counted only a few times. V is TRBV7-9 and J is TRBJ1-1, with D uncertain. The V gene's germline CDR1 is SEHNR and CDR2 FQNEAQ (reference sequence). CDR3 length: 12 amino acids. CDR3 amino acids: CAHSPSGTEAFF. The CDR3 bases are TGTGCACACAGTCCCTCAGGCACTGAAGCTTTCTTT.

The chain is built from TRBV28 and TRBJ1-5; 12 bases are a match to TRBD1. Germline CDR1 MDHEN, CDR2 SYDVKM. The CDR3 extends over 17 amino acids. V shed 7 bases and J 2 bases; nucleotides not matched to a gene: 9. CDR3 in DNA: TGTGCCAGCATAAGTCTGGGACAGGGGGCGGGCAATCAGCCCCAGCATTTT. It is translated as CASISLGQGAGNQPQHF.

The V call is TRBV14, the J call TRBJ2-7, with D possibly being TRBD1 (6 bases). The germline V and J ends were trimmed by 2 bases and 3 bases, with 20 bases remaining between them. The germline CDR1 and CDR2 sequences are SGHDN and FVKESK. The CDR3 sequence is 17 residues long. Here the CDR3 DNA reads TGTGCCAGCAGCCAACCTGGGATAGGCAGGGGCTACTACGAGCAGTACTTC. Protein product: CASSQPGIGRGYYEQYF.

The chain employs TRBV5-6 and TRBJ1-3; 9 nucleotides align to TRBD1. V gave up 4 bases and J gave up 4 bases; unmatched junction bases: 6. The CDR3 contains 15 residues. Per germline, CDR1 SGHDT and CDR2 YYEEEE. CDR3 DNA: TGTGCCAGCAGCCTCACAGGGGGCGCGGGAAACACCATATATTTT. This translates into CASSLTGGAGNTIYF. Filled out from reference TRBV5-6 and TRBJ1-3, the complete variable domain reads DAGVTQSPTHLIKTRGQQVTLRCSPKSGHDTVSWYQQALGQGPQFIFQYYEEEERQRGNFPDRFSGHQFPNYSSELNVNALLLGDSALYLCASSLTGGAGNTIYFGEGSWLTVV.

The J gene is TRBJ2-7, the V gene TRBV12-5, with 9 bases that match TRBD1. The V gene's germline CDR1 is LGHNT and CDR2 FRNRAP. The CDR3 totals 13 residues. J lost 5 bases, V lost 6 bases, and 5 bases had no gene match. The CDR3 DNA reads TGTGCTAGTGGGGACAGGGGAGGCGACGAGCAGTACTTC. It is translated as CASGDRGGDEQYF.

V is TRBV28 and J is TRBJ2-7; D unclear. The CDR3 totals 14 residues. The germline V and J ends were trimmed by 5 bases and 0 bases, with 11 bases remaining between them. Per germline, CDR1 MDHEN and CDR2 SYDVKM. CDR3 DNA sequence: TGTGCCAGCAGTACCGGGTCAATCTCCTACGAGCAGTACTTC. Protein: CASSTGSISYEQYF.

The chain recombines TRBV11-1 with TRBJ2-2, with D uncertain. The CDR3 has 12 amino acids. The V gene's germline CDR1 is SGHAT and CDR2 FQDESV (reference sequence). Trimming pared 6 bases from V and 8 bases from J, leaving 10 bases between. CDR3 in amino acids: CASSTTVGELFF. CDR3 nucleotide sequence: TGTGCCAGCAGTACTACTGTAGGGGAGCTGTTTTTT.

The V call is TRBV5-1, the J call TRBJ2-3, with unresolved D. In germline, CDR1 is SGHRS, CDR2 YFSETQ. There are 12 residues in the CDR3. V lost 5 bases and J lost 4, with 8 bases in between. The DNA of the CDR3 is TGCGCCAGCAGTCTTTATGCAGATACGCAGTATTTT. Translation: CASSLYADTQYF.

This clone occurred a few times. The chain recombines TRBV28 with TRBJ1-3, with D hard to call. The CDR3 loop spans 15 amino acids. From germline, CDR1 is MDHEN and CDR2 SYDVKM. V lost 11 bases and J 0 bases, leaving 17 bases between the germline ends. CDR3 sequence reads: CASATLRFSGNTIYF. CDR3 bases: TGTGCCTCCGCTACCCTCCGGTTCTCTGGAAACACCATATATTTT.

This clone was observed a handful of times. The CDR3 DNA is TGTGCCAGCAGAGGACAGGGGGCCGCCAAAAACATTCAGTACTTC. It translates to CASRGQGAAKNIQYF. V and J are TRBV28 and TRBJ2-4; 11 nucleotides align to TRBD1. The V gene end was trimmed by 6 bases and the J gene end by 1 base; junction bases not matched to a gene: 2. CDR3 size: 15 residues. Germline-derived CDR1 and CDR2 are MDHEN and SYDVKM.

The chain combines TRBV7-6 with TRBJ2-2; 7 bases are shared with TRBD1. This CDR3 has 15 residues. Unmatched junction bases numbered 4, after V lost 6 bases and J lost 0 bases. Germline CDR1 reads SGHVS; CDR2 reads FNYEAQ. The CDR3 loop is CASSRQGPNTGELFF. The CDR3 nucleotides read TGTGCCAGCAGTCGACAGGGCCCGAACACCGGGGAGCTGTTTTTT.

Of note for this clone: Other DNA sequences of this sample code for an identical CDR3. The genes are TRBV14 and TRBJ2-1, with D possibly matching TRBD1 (7 bases). V lost 0 bases to trimming and J lost 4 bases, with 16 bases between them. The CDR3 is 17 residues long. Germline V gene data show CDR1 as SGHDN and CDR2 as FVKESK. The CDR3 nucleotides read TGTGCCAGCAGCCAAGATCTAGACAGGGACTTATACAATGAGCAGTTCTTC. Protein product: CASSQDLDRDLYNEQFF.

This chain uses TRBV13 with TRBJ2-3, with TRBD2 matching 10 bases. The CDR3 runs 15 residues. With V trimmed by 3 bases and J by 3 bases, 3 bases remained unmatched. Germline-derived CDR1 and CDR2 are PRHDT and FYEKMQ (reference sequence). CDR3 loop: CASSFRTSGTDTQYF. The DNA for the CDR3 is TGTGCCAGCAGCTTCCGGACTAGCGGTACAGATACGCAGTATTTT.

The chain has TRBV14 and TRBJ2-7; tentatively, D is TRBD1 (6 bases). The V gene lost 6 bases and the J gene lost 4 bases, with 16 bases spanning the gap. There are 14 residues in the CDR3. Germline V gene sequence: CDR1 SGHDN, CDR2 FVKESK. The CDR3 nucleotides are TGTGCCAGCAGACGAACCGGGACAAGGTACGAGCAGTACTTC. This gives the protein CASRRTGTRYEQYF.

The chain carries TRBV18 and TRBJ1-1, with D uncertain. Trimming took 2 bases from V and 4 from J, leaving 11 bases between them. The CDR3 sequence is 14 residues long. Germline CDR1 reads KGHSH; CDR2 reads LQKENI. The CDR3 DNA reads as TGTGCCAGCTCACCATCGGGAGTCCCCACTGAAGCTTTCTTT. Protein: CASSPSGVPTEAFF.

The rearrangement links TRBV28 to TRBJ2-3; 7 positions agree with TRBD1. This CDR3 spans 14 amino acids. Germline V gene sequence: CDR1 MDHEN, CDR2 SYDVKM. Trimming cost V 5 bases and J 1 base; bases outside gene matches: 3. The CDR3 sequence is CASSPGQRTDTQYF. The CDR3 region has the DNA TGTGCCAGCAGTCCGGGACAGCGCACAGATACGCAGTATTTT.

The chain has TRBV6-1 and TRBJ1-1; D may be TRBD1 (6 bases). Germline V gives CDR1 MNHNS, CDR2 SASEGT. This CDR3 comprises 14 residues. V was clipped by 1 base and J by 3 bases, with 9 bases between them. The CDR3: CASSEEWGHTEAFF. As DNA, the CDR3 is TGTGCCAGCAGTGAAGAGTGGGGGCACACTGAAGCTTTCTTT.

The chain carries TRBV5-1 and TRBJ2-1; D gene ambiguous. Germline V CDR1 and CDR2: SGHRS, YFSETQ. The CDR3 sequence is 13 residues long. Trimming removed 2 bases at V and 8 bases at J, with 11 bases between. The CDR3 protein is CASSFAGSDEQFF. The CDR3 DNA sequence: TGCGCCAGCAGCTTTGCCGGGTCCGATGAGCAGTTCTTC.

This clone was counted only a few times. V usage is TRBV7-3 and J usage is TRBJ2-2, with D hard to call. The CDR3 has 15 residues. V was clipped by 2 bases and J by 3 bases, with 10 bases between them. The germline V gene encodes CDR1 SGHTA and CDR2 FQGTGA. The chain's CDR3 is CASSLSPVDTGELFF. The CDR3 DNA follows: TGTGCCAGCAGCTTATCCCCAGTGGACACCGGGGAGCTGTTTTTT.

The V call is TRBV6-6, the J call TRBJ1-3; TRBD1 aligns across 10 bases. J gave up 2 bases and V 7 bases, and 5 bases lay outside the gene matches. This CDR3 is built from 15 residues. Per the germline V gene, CDR1 is MNHNY and CDR2 is SVGAGI (reference sequence). This chain's CDR3 is CASIPGTGAGNTIYF. The CDR3 region has the DNA TGTGCCAGCATTCCGGGGACAGGGGCTGGAAACACCATATATTTT.

The chain uses TRBV14 and TRBJ2-7, with TRBD2 identical over 10 bases. Germline V gene lookup returns CDR1 SGHDN and CDR2 FVKESK. The CDR3 has 16 residues. J was trimmed by 3 bases and V by 4 bases; bases with no gene match: 9. The CDR3 is CASSPWTSGLLYEQYF. The CDR3 DNA follows: TGTGCCAGCAGCCCCTGGACTAGCGGCTTACTCTACGAGCAGTACTTC.

V usage is TRBV27 and J usage is TRBJ2-1, with D hard to call. Trimming removed 5 bases from V and 7 bases from J, with 6 bases in between. In germline, CDR1 is MNHEY, CDR2 SMNVEV (reference sequence). The CDR3 runs 11 residues. CDR3 region: CASSLLNEQFF. CDR3 DNA: TGTGCCAGCAGTCTCTTAAATGAGCAGTTCTTC.

This clone showed up just a few times. The chain carries TRBV27 and TRBJ1-1, with 8 positions matching TRBD1. J was trimmed by 3 bases and V by 2 bases; bases with no gene match: 8. The V gene's germline CDR1 is MNHEY and CDR2 SMNVEV (reference sequence). This CDR3 contains 16 residues. CDR3 loop: CASSLTVGQGYTEAFF. The CDR3 DNA sequence: TGTGCCAGCAGTTTAACCGTAGGACAGGGCTACACTGAAGCTTTCTTT.